The 3 T cell receptor beta chains presented below share a single source sample, sequenced in a study of cytotoxic CD8 clonotypes in ibrutinib-treated CLL. Repertoires were generated with immunoSEQ multiplex PCR, while TCRdb's copy carries only in-frame clones and drops some. In the table there are approximately 70,000 clones, around nine tenths of which are singletons. Sequenced here: PBMCs, sampled after 12 months of ibrutinib treatment. The receptors derive from a human donor with chronic lymphocytic leukemia.

The rearrangement joins TRBV18 to TRBJ1-2, with D possibly being TRBD1 (5 bases). There are 13 residues in the CDR3. The germline V gene encodes CDR1 KGHSH and CDR2 LQKENI. V was cut by 2 bases and J by 3 bases, with 7 bases left in between. As DNA, the CDR3 is TGTGCCAGCTCACCAGGGGGTGACTATGGCTACACCTTC. It translates to CASSPGGDYGYTF. Full variable domain (outside the CDR3, taken from reference TRBV18 and TRBJ1-2): NAGVMQNPRHLVRRRGQEARLRCSPMKGHSHVYWYRQLPEEGLKFMVYLQKENIIDESGMPKERFSAEFPKEGPSILRIQQVVRGDSAAYFCASSPGGDYGYTFGSGTRLTVV.

This rearrangement joins TRBV18 to TRBJ1-1, with 8 positions matching TRBD1. Looked up from germline, CDR1 is KGHSH and CDR2 is LQKENI. CDR3 length: 15 amino acids. Unmatched junction bases numbered 5, after V lost 4 bases and J lost 1 base. DNA of the CDR3: TGTGCCAGCTCACAGGACAGGGTGACGAACACTGAAGCTTTCTTT. It translates to CASSQDRVTNTEAFF.

The chain carries TRBV27 and TRBJ1-4; D is undetermined. V lost 4 bases and J 6 bases, leaving 6 bases between the germline ends. Germline assignment: CDR1 MNHEY and CDR2 SMNVEV (reference sequence). The CDR3 runs to 12 residues. CDR3 protein: CASSSGDEKLFF. DNA of the CDR3: TGTGCCAGCAGTTCGGGCGATGAAAAACTGTTTTTT.